What follows is one T cell receptor beta chain and its context. These data come from a study of control samples from healthy donors and cancer patients. J gave up 8 bases and V 4 bases, and 12 bases lay outside the gene matches. Germline V gene data show CDR1 as SGHNT and CDR2 as YYREEE (reference sequence). CDR3 size: 15 residues. Assay: immunoSEQ multiplex PCR; the TCRdb copy retains only in-frame clones and omits some. This table has more than 70,000 clones, over 85% appearing once. The rearrangement links TRBV5-4 to TRBJ2-4; 7 bases are a match to TRBD1. The sequenced sample was PBMCs. The origin of this receptor is a man aged 60 to 75 with lung cancer. CDR3 sequence: CASSPKNTGDDIQYF. The CDR3 DNA reads as TGTGCCAGCAGCCCGAAAAATACAGGGGATGACATTCAGTACTTC.